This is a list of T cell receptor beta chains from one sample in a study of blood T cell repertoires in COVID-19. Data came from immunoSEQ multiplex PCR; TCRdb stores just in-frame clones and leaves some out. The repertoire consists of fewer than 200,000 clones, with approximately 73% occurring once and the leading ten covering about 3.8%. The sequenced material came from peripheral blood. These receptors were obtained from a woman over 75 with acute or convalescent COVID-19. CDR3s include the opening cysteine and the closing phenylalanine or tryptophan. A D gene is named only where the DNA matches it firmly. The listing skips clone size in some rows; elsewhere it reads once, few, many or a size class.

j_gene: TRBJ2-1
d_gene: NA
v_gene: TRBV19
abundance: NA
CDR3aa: CASGQGFSYNEQFF
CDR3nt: TGTGCCAGTGGCCAGGGGTTCTCCTACAATGAGCAGTTCTTC

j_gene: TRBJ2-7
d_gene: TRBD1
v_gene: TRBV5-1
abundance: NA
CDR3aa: CASTPGGNSRDRRPYEQYF
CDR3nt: TGCGCCAGCACCCCTGGAGGCAACTCCCGGGACAGGCGACCCTACGAGCAGTACTTC

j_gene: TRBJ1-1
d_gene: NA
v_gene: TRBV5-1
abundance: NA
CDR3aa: CASSLWGGDTEAFF
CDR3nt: TGCGCCAGCAGCTTGTGGGGAGGGGACACTGAAGCTTTCTTT

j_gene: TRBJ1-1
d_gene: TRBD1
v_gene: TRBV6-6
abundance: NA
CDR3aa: CASSYSSNSGGAFF
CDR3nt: TGTGCCAGCAGTTACTCGAGCAACTCAGGGGGAGCTTTCTTT

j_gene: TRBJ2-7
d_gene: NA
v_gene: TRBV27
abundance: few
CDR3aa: CASSFSGLAGYEQYF
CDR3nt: TGTGCCAGCAGTTTCTCAGGCCTGGCCGGCTACGAGCAGTACTTC

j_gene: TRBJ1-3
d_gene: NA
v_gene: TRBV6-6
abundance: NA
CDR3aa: CASRPDLAGNTIYF
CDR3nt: TGTGCCAGCAGACCGGACTTAGCTGGAAACACCATATATTTT

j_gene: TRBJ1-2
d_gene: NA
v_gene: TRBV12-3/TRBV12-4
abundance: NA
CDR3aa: CASSSGSYGYTF
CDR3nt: TGTGCCAGCAGTAGCGGGTCCTATGGCTACACCTTC

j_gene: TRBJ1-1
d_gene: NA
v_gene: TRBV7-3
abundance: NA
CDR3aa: CASSLLEDTEAFF
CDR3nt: TGTGCCAGCAGCTTACTAGAAGACACTGAAGCTTTCTTT

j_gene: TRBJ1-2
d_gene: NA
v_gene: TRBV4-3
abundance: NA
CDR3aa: CASSQESLNYGYTF
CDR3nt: TGCGCCAGCAGCCAAGAGAGCCTAAACTATGGCTACACCTTC

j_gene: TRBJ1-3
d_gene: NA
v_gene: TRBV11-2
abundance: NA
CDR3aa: CASSHLQGNTIYF
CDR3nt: TGTGCCAGCAGCCACCTACAGGGAAACACCATATATTTT

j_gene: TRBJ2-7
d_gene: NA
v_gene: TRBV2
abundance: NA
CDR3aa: CASSANYEQYF
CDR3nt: TGTGCCAGCAGTGCCAACTACGAGCAGTACTTC

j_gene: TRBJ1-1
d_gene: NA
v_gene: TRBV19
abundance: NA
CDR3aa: CASRPIPGLNTEAFF
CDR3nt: TGTGCCAGTAGGCCTATTCCGGGTCTGAACACTGAAGCTTTCTTT

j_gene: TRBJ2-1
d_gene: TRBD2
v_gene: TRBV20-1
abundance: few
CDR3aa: CSASLAREGRAGNEQFF
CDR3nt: TGCAGTGCTAGTTTGGCGCGGGAGGGCCGTGCGGGGAATGAGCAGTTCTTC

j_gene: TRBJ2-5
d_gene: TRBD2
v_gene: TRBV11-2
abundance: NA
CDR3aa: CASSLDGGTRRETQYF
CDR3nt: TGTGCCAGCAGCTTAGATGGGGGGACTAGACGAGAGACCCAGTACTTC

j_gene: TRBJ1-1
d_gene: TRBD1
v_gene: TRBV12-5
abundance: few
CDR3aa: CASGSQPGQAAPEAFF
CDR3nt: TGTGCTAGTGGCTCCCAACCGGGACAGGCGGCTCCTGAAGCTTTCTTT

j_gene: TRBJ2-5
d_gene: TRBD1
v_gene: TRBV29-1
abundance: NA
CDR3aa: CSVEPLRDSKETQYF
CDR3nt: TGCAGCGTTGAGCCCCTCCGGGACAGTAAGGAGACCCAGTACTTC

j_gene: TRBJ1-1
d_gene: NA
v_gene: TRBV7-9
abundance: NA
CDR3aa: CASSPWTVNTEAFF
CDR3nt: TGTGCCAGCAGCCCGTGGACAGTGAACACTGAAGCTTTCTTT

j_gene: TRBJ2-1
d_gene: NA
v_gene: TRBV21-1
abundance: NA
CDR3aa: CASSKALPTLAGEGNEQFF
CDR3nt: TGTGCCAGCAGCAAAGCGCTCCCTACTCTAGCGGGAGAGGGTAATGAGCAGTTCTTC

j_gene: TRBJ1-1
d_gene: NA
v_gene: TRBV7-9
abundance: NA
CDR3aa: CASLTGAFF
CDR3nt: TGTGCCAGCCTCACGGGGGCTTTCTTT

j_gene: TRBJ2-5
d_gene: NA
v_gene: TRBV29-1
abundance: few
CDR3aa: CSVPQGLETQYF
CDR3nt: TGCAGCGTTCCACAGGGTTTAGAGACCCAGTACTTC

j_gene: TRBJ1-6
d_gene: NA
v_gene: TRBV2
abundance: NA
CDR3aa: CASSERTGGNSPLHF
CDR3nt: TGTGCCAGCAGTGAAAGAACGGGAGGAAATTCACCCCTCCACTTT

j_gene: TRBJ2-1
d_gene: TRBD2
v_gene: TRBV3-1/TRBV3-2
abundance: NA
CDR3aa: CASSQMGSGGSLYNEQFF
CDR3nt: TGTGCCAGCAGCCAGATGGGTAGCGGGGGGAGCCTCTACAATGAGCAGTTCTTC

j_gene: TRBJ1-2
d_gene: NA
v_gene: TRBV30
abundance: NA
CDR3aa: CAWSKGRLPPVGYTF
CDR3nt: TGTGCCTGGAGCAAAGGCAGGTTACCTCCGGTTGGCTACACCTTC

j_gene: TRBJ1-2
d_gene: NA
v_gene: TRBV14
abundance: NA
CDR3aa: CASSQEQGPSSNYGYTF
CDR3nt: TGTGCCAGCAGCCAAGAACAGGGACCCAGTTCTAACTATGGCTACACCTTC

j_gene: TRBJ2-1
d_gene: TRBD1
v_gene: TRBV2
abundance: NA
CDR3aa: CASRGTGGLVEQFF
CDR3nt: TGTGCCAGCAGGGGGACAGGGGGCTTAGTTGAGCAGTTCTTC

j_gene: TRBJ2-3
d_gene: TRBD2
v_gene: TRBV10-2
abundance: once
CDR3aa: CASSVRRGAYTDTQYF
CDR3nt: TGCGCCAGCAGTGTTCGGCGGGGGGCTTACACAGATACGCAGTATTTT

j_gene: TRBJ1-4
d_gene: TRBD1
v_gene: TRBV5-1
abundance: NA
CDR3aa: CASSVDRGNEKLFF
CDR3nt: TGCGCCAGCAGCGTGGACAGGGGGAATGAAAAACTGTTTTTT

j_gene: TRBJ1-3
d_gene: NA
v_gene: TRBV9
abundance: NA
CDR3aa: CASSIALTRQVLSGNTIYF
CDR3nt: TGTGCCAGCAGCATAGCCCTGACACGACAGGTATTGTCGGGAAACACCATATATTTT

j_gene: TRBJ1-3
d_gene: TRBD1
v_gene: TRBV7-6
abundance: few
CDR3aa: CASSFQPGGSGNTIYF
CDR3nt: TGTGCCAGCAGCTTCCAACCAGGGGGTTCTGGAAACACCATATATTTT

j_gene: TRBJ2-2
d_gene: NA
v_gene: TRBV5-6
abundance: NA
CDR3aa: CASSSLRSGTGENTGELFF
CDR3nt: TGTGCCAGCAGCTCGCTTAGGTCCGGGACGGGAGAAAACACCGGGGAGCTGTTTTTT

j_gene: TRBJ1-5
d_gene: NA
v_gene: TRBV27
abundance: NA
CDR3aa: CASSLRQGWNQPQHF
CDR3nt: TGTGCCAGCAGTTTACGGCAGGGTTGGAATCAGCCCCAGCATTTT